These T cell receptor beta chains were read from a single sample in a study of blood T cell repertoires in COVID-19. TCRdb's copy holds only in-frame clones and misses some; the assay was immunoSEQ multiplex PCR. The sample consists of about 250,000 clones, roughly 82% of them appearing once. The sample was peripheral blood. The receptors were gathered from a woman aged 70-85 years with acute or convalescent COVID-19. Both conserved end residues are part of each CDR3. D genes are given only for firm matches. The size field is filled for only some rows; it gives once, few, many or a size class.

abundance: NA; j_gene: TRBJ1-2; v_gene: TRBV27; d_gene: TRBD1; CDR3nt: TGTGCCAGCAGTTCACAGGGGGACTATGGCTACACCTTC; CDR3aa: CASSSQGDYGYTF
abundance: NA; j_gene: TRBJ1-2; v_gene: TRBV27; d_gene: NA; CDR3nt: TGTGCCAGCGGGTGGGGAGATGGCTACACCTTC; CDR3aa: CASGWGDGYTF
abundance: once; j_gene: TRBJ1-1; v_gene: TRBV27; d_gene: NA; CDR3nt: TGTGCCAGCAGGCCGACAGCCGTGAACACTGAAGCTTTCTTT; CDR3aa: CASRPTAVNTEAFF
abundance: NA; j_gene: TRBJ2-2; v_gene: TRBV2; d_gene: TRBD2; CDR3nt: TGTGCCAGCAGTGAAAGCCTAGCGGGTGGGACCGGGGAGCTGTTTTTT; CDR3aa: CASSESLAGGTGELFF
abundance: NA; j_gene: TRBJ1-1; v_gene: TRBV27; d_gene: NA; CDR3nt: TGTGCCAGCAGTCCTGTCGTCCGAGCGGCTGAAGCTTTCTTT; CDR3aa: CASSPVVRAAEAFF
abundance: NA; j_gene: TRBJ2-7; v_gene: TRBV3-1/TRBV3-2; d_gene: NA; CDR3nt: TGTGCCAGCAGTCCCGGGACTCCCGACTCCTACGAGCAGTACTTC; CDR3aa: CASSPGTPDSYEQYF
abundance: NA; j_gene: TRBJ1-1; v_gene: TRBV18; d_gene: NA; CDR3nt: TGTGCCAGCTCACCGCAAGAGGCGGCGTCGGCTTTCTTT; CDR3aa: CASSPQEAASAFF
abundance: NA; j_gene: TRBJ2-5; v_gene: TRBV19; d_gene: NA; CDR3nt: TGTGCCAGTAGTACCCAGGGTTCCCAAGAGACCCAGTACTTC; CDR3aa: CASSTQGSQETQYF
abundance: NA; j_gene: TRBJ2-1; v_gene: TRBV18; d_gene: TRBD2; CDR3nt: TGTGCCAGCTCACTAACTCCGGCTAGCGGGGGGGCCAATGAGCAGTTCTTC; CDR3aa: CASSLTPASGGANEQFF
abundance: NA; j_gene: TRBJ1-5; v_gene: TRBV4-3; d_gene: NA; CDR3nt: TGCGCCAGCAGCCAAGATTGGGACATTAGCAATCAGCCCCAGCATTTT; CDR3aa: CASSQDWDISNQPQHF
abundance: NA; j_gene: TRBJ1-2; v_gene: TRBV6-2/TRBV6-3; d_gene: TRBD1; CDR3nt: TGTGCCAGCAGTCTAAGGACAGGGGGTCTCGATGGCTACACCTTC; CDR3aa: CASSLRTGGLDGYTF
abundance: NA; j_gene: TRBJ2-3; v_gene: TRBV10-2; d_gene: TRBD2; CDR3nt: TGCGCCAGCAGACCGGCTAGCGGGGGGTCTAGCACAGATACGCAGTATTTT; CDR3aa: CASRPASGGSSTDTQYF
abundance: NA; j_gene: TRBJ2-1; v_gene: TRBV7-2; d_gene: TRBD2; CDR3nt: TGTGCCAGCAGCTCCCTAGCGGGGGGCCTATACAATGAGCAGTTCTTC; CDR3aa: CASSSLAGGLYNEQFF
abundance: once; j_gene: TRBJ1-2; v_gene: TRBV19; d_gene: NA; CDR3nt: TGTGCCAGTACCGCAGGGAACTATGGCTACACCTTC; CDR3aa: CASTAGNYGYTF
abundance: NA; j_gene: TRBJ2-5; v_gene: TRBV7-2; d_gene: NA; CDR3nt: TGTGCCAGTGGACAGAAAAAAGAGACCCAGTACTTC; CDR3aa: CASGQKKETQYF
abundance: NA; j_gene: TRBJ1-1; v_gene: TRBV7-9; d_gene: TRBD1; CDR3nt: TGTGCCAGCAGCTCGCCGACAGGGGTGAACACTGAAGCTTTCTTT; CDR3aa: CASSSPTGVNTEAFF
abundance: NA; j_gene: TRBJ1-4; v_gene: TRBV14; d_gene: TRBD1; CDR3nt: TGTGCCAGCAGCCAAGACAGGGGGACAACTAATGAAAAACTGTTTTTT; CDR3aa: CASSQDRGTTNEKLFF
abundance: NA; j_gene: TRBJ1-2; v_gene: TRBV15; d_gene: NA; CDR3nt: TGTGCCACCAGCAGAGATGGGCCAGGGGTTGGGGGCTACACCTTC; CDR3aa: CATSRDGPGVGGYTF
abundance: few; j_gene: TRBJ1-3; v_gene: TRBV7-2; d_gene: TRBD1; CDR3nt: TGTGCCAGCAGCTTCGGGACAGGGGTTGATGGAAACACCATATATTTT; CDR3aa: CASSFGTGVDGNTIYF
abundance: NA; j_gene: TRBJ1-5; v_gene: TRBV4-1; d_gene: TRBD1; CDR3nt: TGCGCCAGCAGCCAAGATCGACAGGGGTATCAGCCCCAGCATTTT; CDR3aa: CASSQDRQGYQPQHF
abundance: NA; j_gene: TRBJ1-2; v_gene: TRBV29-1; d_gene: NA; CDR3nt: TGCAGCGTTGAGGTACAGGGAACGGGGCTAGGAGTCCGGGGCTACACCTTC; CDR3aa: CSVEVQGTGLGVRGYTF
abundance: once; j_gene: TRBJ1-1; v_gene: TRBV4-2; d_gene: NA; CDR3nt: TGTGCCAGCAGCCAACTTTCGGGCAGGGACACTGAAGCTTTCTTT; CDR3aa: CASSQLSGRDTEAFF
abundance: NA; j_gene: TRBJ2-3; v_gene: TRBV24-1; d_gene: NA; CDR3nt: TGTGCCACCAGTGATCCGGGACCCACTAGCCGGGATACGCAGTATTTT; CDR3aa: CATSDPGPTSRDTQYF
abundance: NA; j_gene: TRBJ2-2; v_gene: TRBV5-8; d_gene: TRBD1; CDR3nt: TGTGCCAGCAGCTTAAGCGGGACAGGGGACACCGGGGAGCTGTTTTTT; CDR3aa: CASSLSGTGDTGELFF
abundance: NA; j_gene: TRBJ1-5; v_gene: TRBV19; d_gene: NA; CDR3nt: TGTGCCAGTAGTCCGTCTTCTGCTGACAGGATAAATCAGCCCCAGCATTTT; CDR3aa: CASSPSSADRINQPQHF
abundance: few; j_gene: TRBJ2-5; v_gene: TRBV9; d_gene: TRBD1; CDR3nt: TGTGCCAGCAGCGTCTCGGGACAGGGAGGTTTCCAAGAGACCCAGTACTTC; CDR3aa: CASSVSGQGGFQETQYF
abundance: NA; j_gene: TRBJ1-1; v_gene: TRBV15; d_gene: NA; CDR3nt: TGTGCCACCAGCAGAGATTCCATCATGAACACTGAAGCTTTCTTT; CDR3aa: CATSRDSIMNTEAFF
abundance: NA; j_gene: TRBJ1-5; v_gene: TRBV5-1; d_gene: NA; CDR3nt: TGCGCCAGCAGATTCGATACGACAGACAATCAGCCCCAGCATTTT; CDR3aa: CASRFDTTDNQPQHF
abundance: NA; j_gene: TRBJ2-7; v_gene: TRBV11-2; d_gene: NA; CDR3nt: TGTGCCAGCAGCTTAGTAGGGGACATGAACTACGAGCAGTACTTC; CDR3aa: CASSLVGDMNYEQYF
abundance: few; j_gene: TRBJ1-6; v_gene: TRBV27; d_gene: NA; CDR3nt: TGTGCCAGCAGTTTGTCTAGGACACACAGCTCCTATAATTCACCCCTCCACTTT; CDR3aa: CASSLSRTHSSYNSPLHF
abundance: NA; j_gene: TRBJ1-2; v_gene: TRBV7-9; d_gene: TRBD1; CDR3nt: TGTGCCAGCAGCTTAGAGGAGACAGGGGGAATATGGGGCTACACCTTC; CDR3aa: CASSLEETGGIWGYTF
abundance: NA; j_gene: TRBJ1-1; v_gene: TRBV25-1; d_gene: NA; CDR3nt: TGTGCCAGCAGTGCGCCGAAGGGGCACGGCACTGAAGCTTTCTTT; CDR3aa: CASSAPKGHGTEAFF
abundance: NA; j_gene: TRBJ1-2; v_gene: TRBV18; d_gene: NA; CDR3nt: TGTGCCAGCTCACCACCGATGGAGGAGGGCGGCTACACCTTC; CDR3aa: CASSPPMEEGGYTF
abundance: NA; j_gene: TRBJ1-3; v_gene: TRBV19; d_gene: TRBD1; CDR3nt: TGTGCCAGTAGTACCAACCTGGGACAGATCTCTGGAAACACCATATATTTT; CDR3aa: CASSTNLGQISGNTIYF
abundance: NA; j_gene: TRBJ1-6; v_gene: TRBV18; d_gene: NA; CDR3nt: TGTGCCAGCTCACCATCCACCTATAATTCACCCCTCCACTTT; CDR3aa: CASSPSTYNSPLHF